This T cell receptor beta chain was recorded in a study of a mutant IDH1 vaccine in newly diagnosed glioma. Looking at the study overall: Following radiotherapy alone, or alongside temozolomide cycles, vaccination was started after an interval of 4-6 weeks. Patients previously underwent radiotherapy, temozolomide, or both, and most underwent both.

To note about this clone: The antigen is undetermined.

Germline lookup yields CDR1 SGHKS and CDR2 YYEKEE (reference sequence). This CDR3 contains 15 residues. V dropped 7 bases and J dropped 2; count of bases not matched to a gene: 9. This sample's time point: week 47, end of study. One vaccine dose held 300 ug of mutant IDH1 20-mer peptide and came with topical imiquimod. Patients came in for eight vaccinations, in weeks 1, 3, 5, 7, 11, 15, 19 and 23. New IDH1-mutant, ATRX-lost WHO grade 3 or 4 astrocytomas occurred in donors. The assay was immunoSEQ multiplex PCR, and TCRdb's table has in-frame clones only and misses some. The data hold approximately 56,000 clones, with about 61% observed a single time.

This clonotype was obtained from a man between 35 and 55 years old with glioma. Some clones in this sample may be carry-over from other donors' samples. V is TRBV5-5 and J is TRBJ2-7; TRBD1 aligns across 10 bases. Specimen: peripheral blood mononuclear cells (PBMCs), collected from a glioma patient whose treatment included an IDH1 peptide vaccine. The DNA of the CDR3 is TGTGCCAGCGGGGTAGGACAGGGGGGCCCCTACGAGCAGTACTTC. Residues: CASGVGQGGPYEQYF.